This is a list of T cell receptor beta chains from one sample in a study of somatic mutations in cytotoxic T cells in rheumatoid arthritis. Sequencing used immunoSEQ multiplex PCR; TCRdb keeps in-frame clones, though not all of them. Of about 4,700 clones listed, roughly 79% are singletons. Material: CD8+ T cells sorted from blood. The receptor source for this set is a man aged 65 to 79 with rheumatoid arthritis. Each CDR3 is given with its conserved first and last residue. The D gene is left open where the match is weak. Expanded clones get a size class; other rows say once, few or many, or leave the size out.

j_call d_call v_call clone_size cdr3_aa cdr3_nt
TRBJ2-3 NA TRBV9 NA CASSEGGDTQYF TGTGCCAGCAGCGAGGGGGGGGATACGCAGTATTTT
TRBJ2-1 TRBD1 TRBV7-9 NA CASRPRTGGSYNEQFF TGTGCCAGCAGACCTAGGACAGGGGGCTCCTACAATGAGCAGTTCTTC
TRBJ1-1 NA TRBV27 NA CASSLREGNTEAFF TGTGCCAGCAGTTTAAGGGAGGGGAACACTGAAGCTTTCTTT
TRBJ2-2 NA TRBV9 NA CASSKLQGAGELFF TGTGCCAGCAGCAAACTCCAGGGCGCCGGGGAGCTGTTTTTT
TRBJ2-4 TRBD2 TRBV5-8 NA CASSLQGLAGVRAKNIQYF TGTGCCAGCAGCTTGCAGGGACTAGCGGGAGTGAGGGCCAAAAACATTCAGTACTTC
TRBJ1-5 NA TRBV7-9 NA CASSLVGVMGNQPQHF TGTGCCAGCAGCTTAGTAGGGGTTATGGGCAATCAGCCCCAGCATTTT
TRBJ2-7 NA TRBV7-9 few CASSLAYRAEQYF TGTGCCAGCAGCTTAGCGTACAGGGCGGAGCAGTACTTC
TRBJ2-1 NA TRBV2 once CASTPYSSYNEQFF TGTGCCAGCACGCCTTATAGCTCCTACAATGAGCAGTTCTTC
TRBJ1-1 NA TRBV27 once CASSLRPIGGMNTEAFF TGTGCCAGCAGTTTACGACCAATCGGGGGAATGAACACTGAAGCTTTCTTT
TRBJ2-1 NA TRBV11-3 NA CASSPNSIPYNEQFF TGTGCCAGCAGTCCGAACTCGATCCCCTACAATGAGCAGTTCTTC
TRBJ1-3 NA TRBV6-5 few CASRLTGGSGNTIYF TGTGCCAGCAGGTTGACTGGCGGCTCTGGAAACACCATATATTTT
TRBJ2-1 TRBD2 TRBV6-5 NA CASSYRRGGSYNEQFF TGTGCCAGCAGTTACAGGCGGGGGGGATCCTACAATGAGCAGTTCTTC
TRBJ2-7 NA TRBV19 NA CASSADGSYEQYF TGTGCCAGTAGCGCAGACGGGTCCTACGAGCAGTACTTC
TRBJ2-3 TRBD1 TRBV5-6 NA CASSFGQGADTQYF TGTGCCAGCAGCTTCGGACAGGGCGCAGATACGCAGTATTTT
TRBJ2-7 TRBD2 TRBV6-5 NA CASSYGGGAYEQYF TGTGCCAGCAGTTACGGGGGAGGGGCCTACGAGCAGTACTTC
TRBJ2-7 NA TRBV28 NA CASSIRQASSYEQYF TGTGCCAGCAGTATAAGACAGGCGAGCTCCTACGAGCAGTACTTC
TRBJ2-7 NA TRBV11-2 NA CASSSLAGSSYEQYF TGTGCCAGCAGCTCCCTTGCGGGGAGCTCCTACGAGCAGTACTTC
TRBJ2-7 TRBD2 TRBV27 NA CASSLRLADYEQYF TGTGCCAGCAGTCTCCGACTAGCGGACTACGAGCAGTACTTC
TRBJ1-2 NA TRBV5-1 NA CASSLEREGDYFGYTF TGCGCCAGCAGCTTGGAGCGGGAGGGAGATTATTTTGGCTACACCTTC
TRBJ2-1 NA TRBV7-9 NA CASSFEGRGFF TGTGCCAGCAGCTTTGAGGGTAGAGGGTTCTTC
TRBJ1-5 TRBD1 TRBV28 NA CATRGQGGSNQPQHF TGTGCCACCAGGGGACAGGGTGGGAGCAATCAGCCCCAGCATTTT
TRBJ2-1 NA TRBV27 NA CASSLSFFAPGFF TGTGCCAGCAGTTTATCGTTTTTCGCCCCCGGGTTCTTC
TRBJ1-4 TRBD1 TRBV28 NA CASSLGTGMATNEKLFF TGTGCCAGCAGTTTAGGGACAGGGATGGCAACTAATGAAAAACTGTTTTTT
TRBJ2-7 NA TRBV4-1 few CASSQEPGYEQYF TGCGCCAGCAGCCAAGAGCCGGGCTACGAGCAGTACTTC
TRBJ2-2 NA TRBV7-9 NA CASTGAGELFF TGTGCCAGCACGGGTGCCGGGGAGCTGTTTTTT
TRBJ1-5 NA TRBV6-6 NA CASSYLDTNQPQHF TGTGCCAGCAGTTACTTAGACACGAATCAGCCCCAGCATTTT
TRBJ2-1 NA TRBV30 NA CAWRGGNSYNEQFF TGTGCCTGGAGAGGAGGCAATAGCTACAATGAGCAGTTCTTC
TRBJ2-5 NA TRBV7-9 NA CASSVTGGLETQYF TGTGCCAGCAGCGTAACCGGGGGGCTGGAGACCCAGTACTTC
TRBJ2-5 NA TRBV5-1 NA CASSLGSGSKQTQYF TGCGCCAGCAGCTTGGGGTCGGGTAGCAAGCAGACCCAGTACTTC
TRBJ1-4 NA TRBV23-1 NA CASKIGGGNNEKLFF TGCGCCAGCAAAATAGGGGGAGGGAATAATGAAAAACTGTTTTTT
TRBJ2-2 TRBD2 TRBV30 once CAWSVGLANTGELFF TGTGCCTGGAGTGTGGGACTAGCGAACACCGGGGAGCTGTTTTTT
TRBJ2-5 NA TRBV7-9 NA CASSPQGRGGKETQYF TGTGCCAGCAGCCCCCAGGGTAGGGGGGGAAAAGAGACCCAGTACTTC
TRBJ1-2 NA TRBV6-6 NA CASSYSPGLWYGYTF TGTGCCAGCAGTTACTCTCCGGGTTTATGGTATGGCTACACCTTC
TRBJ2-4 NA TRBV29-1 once CSVEFMNIQYF TGCAGCGTTGAATTTATGAACATTCAGTACTTC
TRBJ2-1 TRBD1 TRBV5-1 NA CASSWTGGPYNEQFF TGCGCCAGCAGCTGGACAGGGGGCCCCTACAATGAGCAGTTCTTC
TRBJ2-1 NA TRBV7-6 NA CASSRFGSGSYNEQFF TGTGCCAGCAGCCGTTTTGGGTCGGGGTCCTACAATGAGCAGTTCTTC
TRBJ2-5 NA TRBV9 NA CASSLLGTYEQETQYF TGTGCCAGCAGCCTTCTCGGGACTTACGAGCAAGAGACCCAGTACTTC
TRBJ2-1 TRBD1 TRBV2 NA CASRETGAANEQFF TGTGCCAGCAGAGAAACAGGGGCTGCCAATGAGCAGTTCTTC
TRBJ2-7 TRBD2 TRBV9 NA CASSVGTSGSYEQYF TGTGCCAGCAGCGTAGGGACTAGCGGTTCCTACGAGCAGTACTTC
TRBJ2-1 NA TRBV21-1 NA CASSVGCSSYNEQFF TGTGCCAGCAGCGTCGGGTGTAGCTCCTACAATGAGCAGTTCTTC
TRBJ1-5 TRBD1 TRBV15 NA CATRPDRGNQPQHF TGTGCCACCCGTCCCGACAGGGGCAATCAGCCCCAGCATTTT
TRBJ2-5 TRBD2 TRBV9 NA CASSSNIAGGRETQYF TGTGCCAGCAGCTCGAATATAGCGGGGGGGCGGGAGACCCAGTACTTC
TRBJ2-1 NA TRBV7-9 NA CASSLDSSLPNEQFF TGTGCCAGCAGCTTAGATTCTAGTCTCCCCAATGAGCAGTTCTTC
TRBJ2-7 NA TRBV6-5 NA CASSYEGYEQYF TGTGCCAGCAGTTACGAGGGTTACGAGCAGTACTTC
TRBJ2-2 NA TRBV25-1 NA CASSVHREVGELFF TGTGCCAGCAGTGTGCACAGGGAAGTCGGGGAGCTGTTTTTT
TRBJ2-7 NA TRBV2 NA CASSETRYEQYF TGTGCCAGCAGTGAAACCCGGTACGAGCAGTACTTC
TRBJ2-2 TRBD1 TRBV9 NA CASSVFVAPLGQGDSAGELFF TGTGCCAGCAGCGTATTCGTGGCCCCCTTGGGACAGGGTGATTCCGCCGGGGAGCTGTTTTTT
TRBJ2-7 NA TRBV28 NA CASSLFRGNYEQYF TGTGCCAGCAGTTTATTCAGGGGAAACTACGAGCAGTACTTC